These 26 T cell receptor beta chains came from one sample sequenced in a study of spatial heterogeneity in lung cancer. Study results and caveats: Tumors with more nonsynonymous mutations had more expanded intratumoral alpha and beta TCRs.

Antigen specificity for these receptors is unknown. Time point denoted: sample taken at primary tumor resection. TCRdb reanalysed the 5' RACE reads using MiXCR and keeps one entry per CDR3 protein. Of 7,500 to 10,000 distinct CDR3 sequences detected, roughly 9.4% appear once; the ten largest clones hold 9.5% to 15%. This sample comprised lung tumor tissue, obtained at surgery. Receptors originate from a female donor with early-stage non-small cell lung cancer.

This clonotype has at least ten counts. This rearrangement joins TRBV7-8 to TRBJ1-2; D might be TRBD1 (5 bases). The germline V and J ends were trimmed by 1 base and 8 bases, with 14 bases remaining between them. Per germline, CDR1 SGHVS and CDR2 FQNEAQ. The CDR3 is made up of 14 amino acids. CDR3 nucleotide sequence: TGTGCCAGCAGCTTAGAACTTTTTGGGGACGGCTACACCTTC. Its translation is CASSLELFGDGYTF. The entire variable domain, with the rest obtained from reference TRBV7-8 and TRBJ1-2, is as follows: GAGVSQSPRYKVAKRGQDVALRCDPISGHVSLFWYQQALGQGPEFLTYFQNEAQLDKSGLPSDRFFAERPEGSVSTLKIQRTQQEDSAVYLCASSLELFGDGYTFGSGTRLTVV.

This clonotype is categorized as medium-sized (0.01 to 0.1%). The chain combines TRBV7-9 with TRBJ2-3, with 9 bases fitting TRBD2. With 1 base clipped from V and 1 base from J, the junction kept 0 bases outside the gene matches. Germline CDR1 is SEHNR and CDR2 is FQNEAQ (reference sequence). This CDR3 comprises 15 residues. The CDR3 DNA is TGTGCCAGCAGCTTAGGACTAGCGGGCACAGATACGCAGTATTTT. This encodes CASSLGLAGTDTQYF.

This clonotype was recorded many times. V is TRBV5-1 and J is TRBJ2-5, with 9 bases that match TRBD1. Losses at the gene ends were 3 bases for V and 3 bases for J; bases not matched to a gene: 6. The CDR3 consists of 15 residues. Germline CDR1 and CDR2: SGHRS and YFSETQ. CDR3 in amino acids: CASSSLTGGEETQYF. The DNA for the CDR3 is TGCGCCAGCAGCTCGTTAACAGGGGGCGAAGAGACCCAGTACTTC.

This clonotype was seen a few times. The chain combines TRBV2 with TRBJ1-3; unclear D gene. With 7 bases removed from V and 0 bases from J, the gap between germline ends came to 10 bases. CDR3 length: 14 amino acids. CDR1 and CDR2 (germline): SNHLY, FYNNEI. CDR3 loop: CASTMDRSGNTIYF. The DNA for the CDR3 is TGTGCCAGCACTATGGACCGCTCTGGAAACACCATATATTTT.

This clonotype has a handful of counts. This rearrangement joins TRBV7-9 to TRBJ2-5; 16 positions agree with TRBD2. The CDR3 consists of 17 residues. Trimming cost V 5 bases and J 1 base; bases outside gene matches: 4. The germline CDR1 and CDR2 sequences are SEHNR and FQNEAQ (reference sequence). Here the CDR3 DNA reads TGTGCCAGCAGCCCCGGGACTAGCGGGGGGGCCCAAGAGACCCAGTACTTC. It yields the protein CASSPGTSGGAQETQYF.

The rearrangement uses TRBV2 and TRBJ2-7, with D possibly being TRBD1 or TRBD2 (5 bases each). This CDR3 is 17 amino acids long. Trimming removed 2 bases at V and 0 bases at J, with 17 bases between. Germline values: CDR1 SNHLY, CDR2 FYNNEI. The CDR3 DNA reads TGTGCCAGCAGTGAATGGGGCACCGGGGCTTCCTCCTACGAGCAGTACTTC. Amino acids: CASSEWGTGASSYEQYF.

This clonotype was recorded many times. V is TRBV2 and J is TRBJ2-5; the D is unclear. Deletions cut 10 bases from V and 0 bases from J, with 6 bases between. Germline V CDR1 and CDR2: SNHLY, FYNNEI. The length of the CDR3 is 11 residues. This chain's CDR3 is CATQYQETQYF. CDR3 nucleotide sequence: TGTGCCACTCAGTACCAAGAGACCCAGTACTTC.

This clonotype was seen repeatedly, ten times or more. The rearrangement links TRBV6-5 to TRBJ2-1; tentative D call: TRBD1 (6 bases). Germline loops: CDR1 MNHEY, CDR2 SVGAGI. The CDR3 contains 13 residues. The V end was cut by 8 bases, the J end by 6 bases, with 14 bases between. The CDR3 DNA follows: TGTGCCAGCTCTAACCTAGGGGGCAATGAGCAGTTCTTC. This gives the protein CASSNLGGNEQFF.

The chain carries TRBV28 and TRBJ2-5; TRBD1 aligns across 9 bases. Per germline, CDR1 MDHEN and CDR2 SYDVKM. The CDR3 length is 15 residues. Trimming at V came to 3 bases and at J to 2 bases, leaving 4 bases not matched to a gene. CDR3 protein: CASSFRDRVQETQYF. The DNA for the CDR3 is TGTGCCAGCAGTTTCCGGGACAGGGTGCAAGAGACCCAGTACTTC.

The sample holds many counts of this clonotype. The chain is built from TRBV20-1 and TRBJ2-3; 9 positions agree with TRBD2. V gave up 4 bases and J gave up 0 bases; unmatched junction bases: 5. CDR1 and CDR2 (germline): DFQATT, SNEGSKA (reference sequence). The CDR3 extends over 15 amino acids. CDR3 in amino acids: CSATALAGSTDTQYF. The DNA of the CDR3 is TGCAGTGCTACAGCTCTAGCGGGGAGCACAGATACGCAGTATTTT.

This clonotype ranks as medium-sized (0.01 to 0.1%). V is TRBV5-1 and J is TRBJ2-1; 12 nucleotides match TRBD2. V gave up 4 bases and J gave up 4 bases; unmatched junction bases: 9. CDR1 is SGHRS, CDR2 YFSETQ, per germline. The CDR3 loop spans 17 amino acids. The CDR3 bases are TGCGCCAGCAGCCTGAGGACTAGCGGGGCCTTGTACAATGAGCAGTTCTTC. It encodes CASSLRTSGALYNEQFF.

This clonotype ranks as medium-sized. The CDR3 loop is CSATRQFSNQPQHF. CDR3 DNA sequence: TGCAGTGCGACTAGACAATTTAGCAATCAGCCCCAGCATTTT. The chain carries TRBV20-1 and TRBJ1-5; no clear D. This CDR3 contains 14 residues. The germline CDR1 and CDR2 sequences are DFQATT and SNEGSKA (reference sequence). The V end lost 6 bases, the J end lost 0 bases, and 12 bases lay between the germline ends.

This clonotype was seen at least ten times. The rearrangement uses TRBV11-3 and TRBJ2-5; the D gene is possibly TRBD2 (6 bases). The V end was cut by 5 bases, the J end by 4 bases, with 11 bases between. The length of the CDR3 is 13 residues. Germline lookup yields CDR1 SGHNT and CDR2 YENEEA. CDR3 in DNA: TGTGCCAGCAGCGGCGGGGAAGGAGAGACCCAGTACTTC. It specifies CASSGGEGETQYF.

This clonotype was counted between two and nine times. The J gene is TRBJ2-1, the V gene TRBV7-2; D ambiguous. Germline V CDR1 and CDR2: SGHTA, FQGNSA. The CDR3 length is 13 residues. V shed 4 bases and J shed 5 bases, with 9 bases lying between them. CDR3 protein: CASSWTFNNEQFF. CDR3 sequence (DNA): TGTGCCAGCAGCTGGACCTTTAACAATGAGCAGTTCTTC.

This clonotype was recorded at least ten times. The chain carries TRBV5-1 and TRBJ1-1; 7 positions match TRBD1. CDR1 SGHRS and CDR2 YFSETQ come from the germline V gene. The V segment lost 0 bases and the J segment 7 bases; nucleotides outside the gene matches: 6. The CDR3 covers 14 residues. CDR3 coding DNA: TGCGCCAGCAGCTTGGAAGGGACAGCTGGTGAAGCTTTCTTT. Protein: CASSLEGTAGEAFF.

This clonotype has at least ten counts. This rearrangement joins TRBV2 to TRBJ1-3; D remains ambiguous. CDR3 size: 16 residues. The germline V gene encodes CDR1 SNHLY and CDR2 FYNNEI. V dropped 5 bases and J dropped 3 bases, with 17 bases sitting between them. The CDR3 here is CASSKGGGGYGNTIYF. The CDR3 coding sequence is TGTGCCAGCAGTAAAGGAGGCGGAGGGTATGGAAACACCATATATTTT. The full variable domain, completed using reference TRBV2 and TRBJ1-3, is EPEVTQTPSHQVTQMGQEVILRCVPISNHLYFYWYRQILGQKVEFLVSFYNNEISEKSEIFDDQFSVERPDGSNFTLKIRSTKLEDSAMYFCASSKGGGGYGNTIYFGEGSWLTVV.

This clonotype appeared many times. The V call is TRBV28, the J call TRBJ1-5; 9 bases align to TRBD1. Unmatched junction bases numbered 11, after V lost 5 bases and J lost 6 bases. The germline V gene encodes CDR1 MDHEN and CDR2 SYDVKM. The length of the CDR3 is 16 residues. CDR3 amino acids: CASSALGGQGGQPQHF. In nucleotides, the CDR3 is TGTGCCAGCAGTGCCCTGGGGGGACAGGGTGGTCAGCCCCAGCATTTT.

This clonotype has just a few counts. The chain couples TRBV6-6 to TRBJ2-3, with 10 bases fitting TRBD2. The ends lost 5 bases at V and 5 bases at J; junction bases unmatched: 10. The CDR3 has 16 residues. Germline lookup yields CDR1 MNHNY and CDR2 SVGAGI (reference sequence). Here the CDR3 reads CASSTKRGGRGDTQYF. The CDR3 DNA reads TGTGCCAGCAGTACAAAGCGGGGGGGGCGTGGAGATACGCAGTATTTT.

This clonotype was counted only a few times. CDR3 protein: CASRQGGTEAFF. CDR3 coding DNA: TGTGCCAGTCGACAGGGGGGCACTGAAGCTTTCTTT. The V call is TRBV28, the J call TRBJ1-1; 9 positions match TRBD1. Germline V lookup: CDR1 MDHEN, CDR2 SYDVKM. V gave up 9 bases and J gave up 4 bases; unmatched junction bases: 3. The CDR3 extends over 12 amino acids.

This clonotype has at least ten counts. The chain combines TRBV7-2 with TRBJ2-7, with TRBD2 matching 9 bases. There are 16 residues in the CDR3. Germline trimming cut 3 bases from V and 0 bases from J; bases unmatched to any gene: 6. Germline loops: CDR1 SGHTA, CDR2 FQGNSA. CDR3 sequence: CASSLLAGSFSYEQYF. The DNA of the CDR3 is TGTGCCAGCAGCTTGCTAGCGGGGTCCTTCTCCTACGAGCAGTACTTC.

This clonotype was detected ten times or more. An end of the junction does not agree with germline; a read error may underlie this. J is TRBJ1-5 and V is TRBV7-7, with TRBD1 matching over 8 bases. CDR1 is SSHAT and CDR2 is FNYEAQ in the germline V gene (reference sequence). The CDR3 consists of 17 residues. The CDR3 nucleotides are TGTGCTAGCAGCTTAGGAGACCGACAGGGGTTCAATCAGCCCCAGCATTTT. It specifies CASSLGDRQGFNQPQHF.

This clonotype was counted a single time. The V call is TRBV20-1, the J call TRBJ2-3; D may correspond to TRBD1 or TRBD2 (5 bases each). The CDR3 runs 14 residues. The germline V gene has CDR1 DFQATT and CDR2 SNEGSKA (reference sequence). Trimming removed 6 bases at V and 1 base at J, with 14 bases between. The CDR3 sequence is CSATKGTGTDTQYF. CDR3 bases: TGCAGTGCGACGAAGGGGACCGGCACAGATACGCAGTATTTT.

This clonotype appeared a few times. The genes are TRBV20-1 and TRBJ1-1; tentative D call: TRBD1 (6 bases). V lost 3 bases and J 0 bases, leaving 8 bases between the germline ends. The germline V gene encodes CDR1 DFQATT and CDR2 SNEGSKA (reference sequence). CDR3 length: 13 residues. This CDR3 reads CSASRTVNTEAFF. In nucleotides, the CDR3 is TGCAGTGCTAGCCGGACAGTGAACACTGAAGCTTTCTTT.

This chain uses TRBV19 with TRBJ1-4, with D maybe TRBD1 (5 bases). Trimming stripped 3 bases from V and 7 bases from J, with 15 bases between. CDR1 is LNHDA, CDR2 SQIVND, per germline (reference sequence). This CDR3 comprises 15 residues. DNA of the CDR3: TGTGCCAGTAGTATCGTCGGGGCACGGGGTGAAAAACTGTTTTTT. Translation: CASSIVGARGEKLFF.

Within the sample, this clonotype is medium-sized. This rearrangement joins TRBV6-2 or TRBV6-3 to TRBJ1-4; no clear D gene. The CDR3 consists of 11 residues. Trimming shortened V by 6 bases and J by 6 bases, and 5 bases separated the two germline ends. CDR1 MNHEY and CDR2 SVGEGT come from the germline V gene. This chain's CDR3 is CASSSDEKLFF. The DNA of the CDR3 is TGTGCCAGCAGCTCGGATGAAAAACTGTTTTTT.

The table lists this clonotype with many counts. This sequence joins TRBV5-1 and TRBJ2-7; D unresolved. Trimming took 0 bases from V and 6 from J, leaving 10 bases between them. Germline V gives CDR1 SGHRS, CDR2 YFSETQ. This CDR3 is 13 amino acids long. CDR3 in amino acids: CASSLGLESEQYF. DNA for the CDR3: TGCGCCAGCAGCTTGGGCTTGGAGAGCGAGCAGTACTTC.